This T cell receptor (beta chain) was profiled in a study of CD8 T cells in Susac syndrome. Between the trimmed V and J ends, which lost 3 bases and 0 bases, there was a span of 9 bases. This CDR3 region has 14 residues. Germline V gene sequence: CDR1 MNHEY, CDR2 SMNVEV (reference sequence). A quantity of about 0.5 to 1 ug RNA underwent reverse transcription using random hexamers. It was immunoSEQ multiplex PCR that amplified TCR beta CDR3 across 54 Vbeta and 13 Jbeta. TCRdb re-analysed the immunoSEQ multiplex PCR reads in MiXCR, keeping a single row per CDR3 protein. The sample lists around 270,000 distinct CDR3 sequences; about nine tenths were seen once. Sequencing of TCR beta, carried out with a high-throughput approach, was applied to CD8+ and CD4+ T cells from the blood. TEMRA cells were enriched by FACS, and CD4+ and CD8+ T cells were negatively isolated.

This receptor was taken from a human donor with multiple sclerosis. The chain combines TRBV27 with TRBJ2-7; tentatively, D is TRBD1 (6 bases). Sequences were obtained from CD8+ T cells from PBMCs. CDR3 nucleotides: TGTGCCAGCAGTTTCAAGGACAGCTCCTACGAGCAGTACTTC. Its protein is CASSFKDSSYEQYF.